The 21 T cell receptor beta chains given below trace back to one sample, sequenced in a study of regulatory T cells in long-lasting Graves disease. Relying on iRepertoire HTBI primers and Arm-PCR of CDR3 regions, the team built TCR beta libraries. MiXCR was run by TCRdb on the multiplex PCR reads, yielding one entry per CDR3 protein. This sample carries more than 450,000 distinct CDR3 sequences, about 17% of them seen once, and the ten largest clones take roughly an eighth. Documented time point: newly diagnosed GD, antithyroid drugs for less than 3 months. Extracted PBMC RNA gave rise to the TCR library. The data were also submitted as part of a second study, on T cells in Graves' hyperthyroidism and ophthalmopathy.

The specimen comprised peripheral blood mononuclear cells (PBMCs), sampled at new diagnosis, from a patient treated with antithyroid drugs. All receptors come from a man aged 35-49 years with Graves disease.

Concerning this clonotype itself: A much bigger clone sits one base away, suggesting this may be a read error. The chain links TRBV5-1 to TRBJ2-1; D is ambiguous. The CDR3 length is 15 residues. Germline V CDR1 and CDR2: SGHRS, YFSETQ. V gave up 0 bases and J gave up 8 bases, with 15 bases separating them. CDR3 sequence (DNA): TGCGCCAGCAGCTTGGGTGGGGTTTCGGTGGATGAGCAGTTCTTC. This codes for CASSLGGVSVDEQFF. Combining the CDR3 with reference TRBV5-1 and TRBJ2-1 gives the whole variable domain KAGVTQTPRYLIKTRGQQVTLSCSPISGHRSVSWYQQTPGQGLQFLFEYFSETQRNKGNFPGRFSGRQFSNSRSEMNVSTLELGDSALYLCASSLGGVSVDEQFFGPGTRLTVL.

The chain links TRBV3-1 to TRBJ2-1, with 15 bases matching TRBD2. CDR1 and CDR2 from the germline V gene are LGHDT and YNNKEL (reference sequence). This CDR3 has 19 residues. J was trimmed by 0 bases and V by 3 bases; bases with no gene match: 6. The CDR3 region is CASSQPGTSGGSSYNEQFF. Here the CDR3 DNA reads TGTGCCAGCAGCCAGCCCGGGACTAGCGGGGGGAGCTCCTACAATGAGCAGTTCTTC.

Remarks on this clonotype: The junction shows a germline mismatch at one end, possibly a read error. The chain has TRBV4-1 and TRBJ1-1, with a tentative D call TRBD1 (6 bases). Germline V gene sequence: CDR1 MGHRA, CDR2 YSYEKL. The CDR3 runs to 17 residues. CDR3 region: CASTQGVGGGENTEAFF. The CDR3 nucleotides read TGCGCCAGCACCCAAGGGGTGGGGGGGGGCGAGAACACTGAAGCTTTCTTT.

This clonotype was observed many times. The genes are TRBV28 and TRBJ2-1, with D perhaps matching TRBD1 (6 bases). Germline assignment: CDR1 MDHEN and CDR2 SYDVKM. The V and J ends lost 6 bases and 9 bases respectively, with 12 bases between them. This CDR3 has 12 residues. The CDR3 sequence is CASSLQGSEQFF. In DNA form, the CDR3 reads TGTGCCAGCAGCCTACAGGGTAGTGAGCAGTTCTTC.

This clonotype was seen ten or more times. V usage is TRBV28 and J usage is TRBJ2-7; 9 bases match TRBD1. There are 16 residues in the CDR3. Germline V gene lookup returns CDR1 MDHEN and CDR2 SYDVKM. The V segment lost 5 bases and the J segment 1 base; nucleotides outside the gene matches: 9. The CDR3 DNA sequence: TGTGCCAGCAGTCGACCGGGACAGGGTAATTCCTACGAGCAGTACTTC. Protein: CASSRPGQGNSYEQYF.

The gene calls are TRBV28 and TRBJ2-7, with 7 bases that match TRBD2. V shed 8 bases and J 4 bases; nucleotides not matched to a gene: 14. This CDR3 region has 15 residues. Germline V gene lookup returns CDR1 MDHEN and CDR2 SYDVKM. The CDR3 reads CASCGGSSGVYEQYF. The CDR3 DNA sequence: TGTGCCAGCTGTGGGGGGTCTAGCGGAGTATACGAGCAGTACTTC.

This clonotype appeared a few times. The chain couples TRBV7-9 to TRBJ2-7; TRBD1 might be the D (7 bases). The CDR3 length is 14 residues. Germline V gene data show CDR1 as SEHNR and CDR2 as FQNEAQ (reference sequence). The V end lost 4 bases, the J end lost 4 bases, and 14 bases lay between the germline ends. This chain's CDR3 is CASSSEGRGYEQYF. CDR3 coding DNA: TGTGCCAGCAGCTCGGAGGGCAGGGGGTACGAGCAGTACTTC. The whole variable domain, remainder taken from reference TRBV7-9 and TRBJ2-7, is DTGVSQNPRHKITKRGQNVTFRCDPISEHNRLYWYRQTLGQGPEFLTYFQNEAQLEKSRLLSDRFSAERPKGSFSTLEIQRTEQGDSAMYLCASSSEGRGYEQYFGPGTRLTVT.

The rearrangement links TRBV6-9 to TRBJ2-1, with D perhaps matching TRBD2 (5 bases). The CDR3 is 14 amino acids. The V gene lost 3 bases and the J gene lost 9 bases, with 15 bases spanning the gap. Germline V gives CDR1 MNHGY, CDR2 SVAAGI. CDR3 sequence (DNA): TGTGCCAGCAGTTACTCACGGGCTGGGAGTGAGCAGTTCTTC. It yields the protein CASSYSRAGSEQFF.

The rearrangement joins TRBV12-3 or TRBV12-4 to TRBJ1-1; 7 bases are shared with TRBD1. V was clipped by 8 bases and J by 2 bases; unmatched bases: 14. The CDR3 totals 16 residues. The CDR3, as DNA: TGTGCCAGCCTTCCCTACGACCGGGACAGAAACACTGAAGCTTTCTTT. Protein: CASLPYDRDRNTEAFF.

This clonotype occurred a few times. The genes are TRBV28 and TRBJ1-5; possible D gene TRBD1, 5 bases. Trimming cost V 4 bases and J 4 bases, with 17 bases left between them. This CDR3 contains 16 residues. Per the germline V gene, CDR1 is MDHEN and CDR2 is SYDVKM. Here the CDR3 reads CASSYEPGRINQPQHF. The CDR3 DNA follows: TGTGCCAGCAGTTACGAACCGGGACGGATTAATCAGCCCCAGCATTTT.

This clonotype was recorded at least ten times. This CDR3 reads CAWSPFGGGNQPQHF. The CDR3 DNA reads as TGTGCCTGGAGTCCCTTCGGGGGCGGCAATCAGCCCCAGCATTTT. V and J are TRBV30 and TRBJ1-5, with D possibly matching TRBD1 (6 bases). Trimming removed 2 bases from V and 2 bases from J, with 13 bases in between. Germline CDR1 reads GTSNPN; CDR2 reads SVGIG (reference sequence). This CDR3 spans 15 amino acids.

This clonotype was observed a handful of times. V and J are TRBV5-1 and TRBJ2-2; 9 nucleotides agree with TRBD2. CDR1 is SGHRS and CDR2 is YFSETQ in the germline V gene. The CDR3 has 15 amino acids. J was trimmed by 9 bases and V by 3 bases; bases with no gene match: 9. CDR3 amino acids: CASSSFHSGSRELFF. The CDR3 nucleotides are TGCGCCAGCAGCTCCTTCCATAGCGGGAGTCGGGAGCTGTTTTTT.

The chain joins TRBV19 to TRBJ1-4; D is ambiguous. Trimming removed 5 bases from V and 7 bases from J, with 20 bases in between. The CDR3 spans 16 residues. CDR1 is LNHDA and CDR2 is SQIVND in the germline V gene (reference sequence). CDR3 loop: CASSLPIRPGSEKLFF. CDR3 DNA sequence: TGTGCCAGTAGTCTCCCAATACGTCCGGGGAGTGAAAAACTGTTTTTT.

This clonotype was picked up a small number of times. The chain uses TRBV25-1 and TRBJ2-1; D is ambiguous. This CDR3 region has 13 residues. Germline loops: CDR1 MGHDK, CDR2 SYGVNS. V lost 3 bases, J lost 9 bases, and 12 bases lay in between. Here the CDR3 DNA reads TGTGCCAGCAGTGATTGGCTAGATTTTGAGCAGTTCTTC. It is translated as CASSDWLDFEQFF. The variable domain in full, with the rest retrieved from reference TRBV25-1 and TRBJ2-1, is EADIYQTPRYLVIGTGKKITLECSQTMGHDKMYWYQQDPGMELHLIHYSYGVNSTEKGDLSSESTVSRIRTEHFPLTLESARPSHTSQYLCASSDWLDFEQFFGPGTRLTVL.

This clonotype was detected many times. V gene TRBV5-1 combines with J gene TRBJ2-7; possibly TRBD2 for D (5 bases). Germline V gene sequence: CDR1 SGHRS, CDR2 YFSETQ. This CDR3 spans 16 amino acids. Trimming took 4 bases from V and 0 from J, leaving 17 bases between them. The CDR3 protein is CASSPLRAENSYEQYF. The CDR3 bases are TGCGCCAGCAGCCCTCTAAGAGCGGAAAACTCCTACGAGCAGTACTTC. The whole variable domain, remainder taken from reference TRBV5-1 and TRBJ2-7, is KAGVTQTPRYLIKTRGQQVTLSCSPISGHRSVSWYQQTPGQGLQFLFEYFSETQRNKGNFPGRFSGRQFSNSRSEMNVSTLELGDSALYLCASSPLRAENSYEQYFGPGTRLTVT.

In this sample, this clonotype turned up a few times. V and J are TRBV7-9 and TRBJ1-2; 7 bases fit TRBD1. Losses at the gene ends were 7 bases for V and 2 bases for J; bases not matched to a gene: 7. Germline CDR1 reads SEHNR; CDR2 reads FQNEAQ (reference sequence). The length of the CDR3 is 14 residues. The CDR3 DNA follows: TGTGCCAGCACCCCACTACAGGGGAACTATGGCTACACCTTC. Its translation is CASTPLQGNYGYTF.

This clonotype was observed many times. This rearrangement joins TRBV18 to TRBJ1-5; a weak D match, TRBD1 (5 bases). CDR1 and CDR2 from the germline V gene are KGHSH and LQKENI. V was shortened by 5 bases and J by 6 bases, with 11 bases between the two germline ends. This CDR3 comprises 13 residues. The CDR3 region is CASSSGAGQPQHF. In nucleotides, the CDR3 is TGTGCCAGCTCATCCGGGGCAGGTCAGCCCCAGCATTTT.

This clonotype was detected a few times. The chain uses TRBV4-1 and TRBJ2-7; D gene unclear. V was pared by 2 bases and J by 3 bases, with 8 bases between. Germline CDR1 MGHRA, CDR2 YSYEKL. This CDR3 is 13 amino acids long. CDR3 bases: TGCGCCAGCAGCCAACGTCTGAGCTACGAGCAGTACTTC. It is translated as CASSQRLSYEQYF.

This clonotype was seen at least ten times. J is TRBJ1-1 and V is TRBV5-1, with 7 positions matching TRBD1. Germline assignment: CDR1 SGHRS and CDR2 YFSETQ. The trim removed 0 bases at V and 6 bases at J, leaving 11 bases unmatched. This CDR3 spans 16 amino acids. The CDR3 region is CASSLGGTAIPPEAFF. For the CDR3, the DNA is TGCGCCAGCAGCTTGGGGGGGACAGCTATCCCCCCTGAAGCTTTCTTT.

On this clonotype itself: A read error is possible here, since a much larger clone lies one base away. The chain combines TRBV6-1 with TRBJ2-1; the D is unclear. The CDR3 consists of 14 residues. Germline-derived CDR1 and CDR2 are MNHNS and SASEGT. CDR3 loop: CVSSDLGSYNEQFF. DNA of the CDR3: TGTGTCAGCAGTGATCTGGGCTCCTACAATGAGCAGTTCTTC.

The table lists this clonotype with a few counts. The chain couples TRBV18 to TRBJ2-6, with D tentatively TRBD2 (5 bases). V lost 3 bases and J 2 bases, leaving 14 bases between the germline ends. Germline CDR1 reads KGHSH; CDR2 reads LQKENI. CDR3 length equals 17 residues. CDR3 DNA sequence: TGTGCCAGCTCACCCGATTTAATCGGGACTGGGGCCAACGTCCTGACTTTC. Its protein is CASSPDLIGTGANVLTF.